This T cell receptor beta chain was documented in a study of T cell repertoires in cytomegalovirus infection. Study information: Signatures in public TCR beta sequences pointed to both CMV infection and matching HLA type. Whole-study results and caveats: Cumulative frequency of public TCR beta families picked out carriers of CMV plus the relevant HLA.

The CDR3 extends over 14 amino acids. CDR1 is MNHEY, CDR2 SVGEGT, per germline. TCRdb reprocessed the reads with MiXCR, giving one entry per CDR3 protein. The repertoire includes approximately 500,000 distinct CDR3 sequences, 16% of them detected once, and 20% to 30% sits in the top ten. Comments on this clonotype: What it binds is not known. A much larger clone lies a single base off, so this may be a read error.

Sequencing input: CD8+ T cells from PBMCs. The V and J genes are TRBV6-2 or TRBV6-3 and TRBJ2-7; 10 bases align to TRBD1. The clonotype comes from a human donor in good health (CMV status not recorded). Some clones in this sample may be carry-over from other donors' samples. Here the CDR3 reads CASTHRGQGYDQYF. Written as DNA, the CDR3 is TGTGCCAGCACCCACAGGGGACAGGGGTACGATCAGTACTTC.